This T cell receptor beta chain was retrieved from a study of T cell responses to AZD1222 COVID-19 vaccine. On this clone: What it binds is unknown. Sequence at one end of the junction differs from germline and may be a read error.

Per the germline V gene, CDR1 is SSHAT and CDR2 is FNYEAQ (reference sequence). There are 15 residues in the CDR3. Study-wide results and limits: The study identified only six AZD1222 recipients as seropositive at baseline. Reports say nearly half of spike-specific TCRs go after unmutated variant regions. Females outnumbered males among donors, who were mostly white British; clonal diversity was possibly underestimated. Breadth and depth of Spike-specific TCRs rose after two AZD1222 doses.

Using immunoSEQ multiplex PCR, the repertoire was profiled, and TCRdb retains in-frame clones only, with some absent. The sample holds tens of thousands of clones; under 95% are singletons and the top ten take 9.5% to 13%. The source is an adult who received the AZD1222 COVID-19 vaccine. The sequences come from peripheral blood, collected 28 days after the second AZD1222 dose. The chain combines TRBV7-7 with TRBJ2-5, with TRBD2 identical over 14 bases. CDR3 loop: CASSPGTSGSETQYF. CDR3 DNA sequence: TGTGCTAGCAGCCCCGGGACTAGCGGGAGTGAGACCCAGTACTTC.